A selection of T cell receptor beta chains follows, all from one sample in a study of blood T cell repertoires in COVID-19. Sequenced by immunoSEQ multiplex PCR; TCRdb stores in-frame clones only, minus some. The data show about 82,000 clones, with approximately 79% seen just once and roughly 2.6% held by the top ten. What was sequenced was peripheral blood. Receptor source: a human donor with acute or convalescent COVID-19. The donor label of this sample is uncertain. The CDR3 runs from the conserved cysteine through the conserved F or W. Fields, in order: clone size, J gene, V gene, D gene, CDR3 DNA, CDR3 protein. D genes are given only for firm matches. Expanded clones get a size class; other rows say once, few or many, or leave the size out.

>few|TRBJ2-1|TRBV7-9|TRBD2
TGTGCCAGCAGGGGGACTAGCCCCTACAATGAGCAGTTCTTC
CASRGTSPYNEQFF
>few|TRBJ1-2|TRBV3-1/TRBV3-2|-
TGTGCCAGCAGCCAGGGGGGTGGCTACACCTTC
CASSQGGGYTF
>-|TRBJ1-3|TRBV4-2|-
TGTGCCAGCAGCCAAGGACCGGGTGAAACTGGAAACACCATATATTTT
CASSQGPGETGNTIYF
>-|TRBJ1-6|TRBV7-3|-
TGTGCCAGCAGCTTTACAGGGCCTAATTCACCCCTCCACTTT
CASSFTGPNSPLHF
>-|TRBJ1-2|TRBV27|TRBD1
TGTGCCAGCAGTTATGTACCGGGACAGGGGGCGCGGGGCTACACCTTC
CASSYVPGQGARGYTF
>-|TRBJ1-2|TRBV18|-
TGTGCCAGCTCACCACGGGCATCCGATTCCAGGGGCTACACCTTC
CASSPRASDSRGYTF
>-|TRBJ1-6|TRBV12-3/TRBV12-4|-
TGTGCCAGCAGGGCAGGGGAACGGTCACCCCTCCACTTT
CASRAGERSPLHF
>few|TRBJ1-6|TRBV7-8|-
TGTGCCAGCAGCTTAGAGAGTTCGTCGGGTTCACCCCTCCACTTT
CASSLESSSGSPLHF
>-|TRBJ2-5|TRBV7-2|TRBD1
TGTGCCAGCAGGACAGGGGGCGACCTCCAAGAGACCCAGTACTTC
CASRTGGDLQETQYF
>-|TRBJ1-5|TRBV6-1|-
TGTGCCAGCAGTGAAGGGCCAGTCAATCAGCCCCAGCATTTT
CASSEGPVNQPQHF
>-|TRBJ2-3|TRBV30|TRBD2
TGTGCCTGGCAACGAAGCGGGAGTTGGGCGCTAGGCTCAGATACGCAGTATTTT
CAWQRSGSWALGSDTQYF
>-|TRBJ1-5|TRBV27|-
TGTGCCAGCAGTTCCGGACAGCACAATCAGCCCCAGCATTTT
CASSSGQHNQPQHF
>-|TRBJ1-2|TRBV27|-
TGTGCCAGCAGTTTATCGAGGACAGTTTATGGCTACACCTTC
CASSLSRTVYGYTF
>few|TRBJ2-7|TRBV28|TRBD1
TGTGCCAGTAACAGGGGGATAGCCTACGAGCAGTACTTC
CASNRGIAYEQYF
>-|TRBJ1-1|TRBV18|-
TGTGCCAGCTCACCTTTTTCCATTAACACTGAAGCTTTCTTT
CASSPFSINTEAFF
>-|TRBJ1-1|TRBV5-1|-
TGCGCCAGCAGCGAGGTGAAGGGAGGTTGGAGGACTGAAGCTTTCTTT
CASSEVKGGWRTEAFF
>few|TRBJ1-4|TRBV24-1|-
TGTGCCACCATCGCAGGGGATGAAAAACTGTTTTTT
CATIAGDEKLFF
>-|TRBJ1-5|TRBV2|-
TGTGCCAGCAGTGGGGGCTATCCAGGGCCCCAGCATTTT
CASSGGYPGPQHF
>-|TRBJ2-2|TRBV7-6|-
TGTGCCAGCAGCCCGTTGAGGGGAGGCACCGGGGAGCTGTTTTTT
CASSPLRGGTGELFF
>-|TRBJ1-4|TRBV7-8|TRBD1
TGTGCCAGCAGCAACAACAGGGGGGATAACGAAAAACTGTTTTTT
CASSNNRGDNEKLFF
>-|TRBJ1-1|TRBV4-2|TRBD1
TGTGCCAGCAGCCAACGACAGGGGGTGGTCACTGAAGCTTTCTTT
CASSQRQGVVTEAFF
>once|TRBJ1-1|TRBV27|-
TGTGCCAGCAGTTTAACCCCAACGACTAACACTGAAGCTTTCTTT
CASSLTPTTNTEAFF
>-|TRBJ2-5|TRBV6-5|TRBD1
TGTGCCAGCAGGGGAGGACAGGGGATAGGGGCCCAGTACTTC
CASRGGQGIGAQYF
>few|TRBJ2-1|TRBV3-1/TRBV3-2|-
TGTGCCAGCAGCCAAGTCCGCAATGAGCAGTTCTTC
CASSQVRNEQFF
>-|TRBJ2-7|TRBV5-6|-
TGTGCCAGCAGCTTGGGGACAAGCTCCTACGAGCAGTACTTC
CASSLGTSSYEQYF
>-|TRBJ1-5|TRBV12-3/TRBV12-4|-
TGTGCCAGCAGTTTAGGGGCTAATCAGCCCCAGCATTTT
CASSLGANQPQHF
>-|TRBJ2-5|TRBV5-8|-
TGTGCCAGCAGCCCGGGACTTCGAAAAGAGACCCAGTACTTC
CASSPGLRKETQYF
>-|TRBJ1-2|TRBV7-2|-
TGTGCCAGCAGCGAGAACTATGGCTACACCTTC
CASSENYGYTF
>-|TRBJ1-5|TRBV5-1|TRBD1
TGCGCCAGCAGCCCTACTGGGACAGGGAGACAGCCCCAGCATTTT
CASSPTGTGRQPQHF
>-|TRBJ1-5|TRBV15|-
TGTGCCACCAGCAGAGATACAGGGAGAAATCAGCCCCAGCATTTT
CATSRDTGRNQPQHF
>-|TRBJ2-1|TRBV15|TRBD1
TGTGCCACCAGCACAAACAGGGGTGCCTACAATGAGCAGTTCTTC
CATSTNRGAYNEQFF
>few|TRBJ2-7|TRBV19|-
TGTGCCAGTAGTCCCGTGATAGGCAGGGGGGCCTACGAGCAGTACTTC
CASSPVIGRGAYEQYF
>-|TRBJ1-2|TRBV6-5|-
TGTGCCACTCGACCCCAGGGTTTGGACTATGGCTACACCTTC
CATRPQGLDYGYTF
>many|TRBJ2-2|TRBV11-3|-
TGTGCCAGCAGCTTAATGGCGGATACGAACACCGGGGAGCTGTTTTTT
CASSLMADTNTGELFF
>-|TRBJ1-2|TRBV5-6|TRBD1
TGTGCCAGCAGCTCTACAGGGGGCTGGGGCTATGGCTACACCTTC
CASSSTGGWGYGYTF
>-|TRBJ2-7|TRBV4-2|TRBD2
TGTGCCAGCAGCCTTAGCGGGAAGAACTACGAGCAGTACTTC
CASSLSGKNYEQYF
>-|TRBJ1-6|TRBV2|-
TGTGCCAGCACCAACCCCGGGAGCTCTTATAATTCACCCCTCCACTTT
CASTNPGSSYNSPLHF
>-|TRBJ2-1|TRBV19|-
TGTGCCAGCGCCCAGGGCGCGAATGAGCAGTTCTTC
CASAQGANEQFF
>-|TRBJ2-3|TRBV7-2|-
TGTGCCAGCAGCTTAGGGACTACAGATACGCAGTATTTT
CASSLGTTDTQYF
>once|TRBJ2-1|TRBV27|-
TGTGCCAGCAGTTCCCTAGGCCCGGGAGAGCAGTTCTTC
CASSSLGPGEQFF
>-|TRBJ2-1|TRBV7-2|TRBD2
TGTGCCAGCAGCTTAGAAGATGGACTAGGTGAGCAGTTCTTC
CASSLEDGLGEQFF
>once|TRBJ2-2|TRBV27|TRBD1
TGTGCCAGCAGCCCCCCCGGGACAGGGGAAGCCGGGGAGCTGTTTTTT
CASSPPGTGEAGELFF
>-|TRBJ2-7|TRBV5-5|-
TGTGCCAGCAGCCCACCCCGGGAAAGAACCTACGAGCAGTACTTC
CASSPPRERTYEQYF
>-|TRBJ2-5|TRBV7-9|-
TGTGCCAGCAGCTTAAATGGCAGAGAGACCCAGTACTTC
CASSLNGRETQYF
>-|TRBJ2-2|TRBV29-1|TRBD1
TGCGGCGCGCTTCGAGGGGGCGCGAACACCGGGGAGCTGTTTTTT
CGALRGGANTGELFF
>few|TRBJ1-2|TRBV28|TRBD1
TGTGCCAGCAGCCGGGGACAGGGTAACTATGGCTACACCTTC
CASSRGQGNYGYTF
>-|TRBJ2-5|TRBV3-1/TRBV3-2|TRBD2
TGTGCCAGCAGCCAAGAGGGGGCGGGGGGCCCGTCAGAGACCCAGTACTTC
CASSQEGAGGPSETQYF
>-|TRBJ1-2|TRBV24-1|-
TGTGCCACCGGCGGGGAGAGTAACTATGGCTACACCTTC
CATGGESNYGYTF
>-|TRBJ2-3|TRBV5-1|-
TGCGCCAGCAGCCTGACAGAGCCAGTTTACACAGATACGCAGTATTTT
CASSLTEPVYTDTQYF
>-|TRBJ2-3|TRBV7-2|TRBD2
TGTGCCAGCAGCTTACGGCGGGGGGCATTGGGAGATACGCAGTATTTT
CASSLRRGALGDTQYF
>-|TRBJ1-3|TRBV11-3|-
TGTGCCAGCAGCCCGGGGGTCGGGCTCTCTGGAAACACCATATATTTT
CASSPGVGLSGNTIYF
>-|TRBJ1-1|TRBV11-2|-
TGTGCCAGCAGCTTCAACAGGGTGAACACTGAAGCTTTCTTT
CASSFNRVNTEAFF
>-|TRBJ1-1|TRBV18|-
TGTGCCAGCTCACCAGCCAGGGAAGCGTTCGCTTTCTTT
CASSPAREAFAFF
>-|TRBJ1-1|TRBV6-5|TRBD1
TGTGCCAGCAAAAAAGGACAGGGATTGGGTGAAGCTTTCTTT
CASKKGQGLGEAFF